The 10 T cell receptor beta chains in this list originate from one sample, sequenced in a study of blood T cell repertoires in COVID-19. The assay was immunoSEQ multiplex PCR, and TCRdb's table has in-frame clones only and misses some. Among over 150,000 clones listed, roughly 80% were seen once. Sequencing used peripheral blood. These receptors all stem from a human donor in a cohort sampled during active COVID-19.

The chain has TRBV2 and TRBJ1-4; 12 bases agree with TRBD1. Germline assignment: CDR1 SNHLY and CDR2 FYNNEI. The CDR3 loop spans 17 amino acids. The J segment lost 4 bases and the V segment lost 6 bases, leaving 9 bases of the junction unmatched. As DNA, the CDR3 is TGTGCCAGCAGAATACCCGGGACAGGGGGCTTTAATGAAAAACTGTTTTTT. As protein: CASRIPGTGGFNEKLFF.

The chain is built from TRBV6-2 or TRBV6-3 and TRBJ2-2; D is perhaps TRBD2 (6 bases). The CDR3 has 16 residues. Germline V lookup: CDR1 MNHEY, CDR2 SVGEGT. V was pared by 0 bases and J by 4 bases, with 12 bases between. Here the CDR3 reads CASSYSRRAVTGELFF. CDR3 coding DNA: TGTGCCAGCAGTTACTCGAGGAGGGCGGTCACCGGGGAGCTGTTTTTT.

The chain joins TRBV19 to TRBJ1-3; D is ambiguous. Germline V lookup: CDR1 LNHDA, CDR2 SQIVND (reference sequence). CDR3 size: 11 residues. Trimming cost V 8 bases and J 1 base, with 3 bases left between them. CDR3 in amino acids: CASLSGNTIYF. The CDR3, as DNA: TGTGCCAGTCTATCTGGAAACACCATATATTTT.

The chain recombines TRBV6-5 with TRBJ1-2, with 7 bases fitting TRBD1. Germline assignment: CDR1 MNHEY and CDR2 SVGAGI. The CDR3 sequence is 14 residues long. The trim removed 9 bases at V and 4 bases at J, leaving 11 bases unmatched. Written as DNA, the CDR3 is TGTGCCAGTCACTCGGGCAGGGGGATCTATGGCTACACCTTC. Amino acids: CASHSGRGIYGYTF.

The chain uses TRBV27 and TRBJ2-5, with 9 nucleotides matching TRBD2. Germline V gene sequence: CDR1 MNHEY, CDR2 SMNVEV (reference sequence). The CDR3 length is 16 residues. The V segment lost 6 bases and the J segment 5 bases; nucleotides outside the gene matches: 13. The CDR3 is CASSISSGTSRETQYF. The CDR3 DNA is TGTGCCAGCAGCATATCTTCCGGGACTAGCAGGGAGACCCAGTACTTC.

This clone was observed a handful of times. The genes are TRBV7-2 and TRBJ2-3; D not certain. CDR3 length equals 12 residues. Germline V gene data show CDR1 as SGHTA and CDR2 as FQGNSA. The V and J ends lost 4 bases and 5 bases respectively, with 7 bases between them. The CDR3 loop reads CASSSHRDTQYF. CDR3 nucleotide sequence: TGTGCCAGCAGCTCCCACAGAGATACGCAGTATTTT.

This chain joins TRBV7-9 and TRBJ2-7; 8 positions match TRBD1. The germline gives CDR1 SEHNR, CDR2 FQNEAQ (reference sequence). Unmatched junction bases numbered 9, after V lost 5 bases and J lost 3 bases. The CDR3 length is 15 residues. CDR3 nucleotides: TGTGCCAGCAGCCCCGGACAGGGTCCCTTCTACGAGCAGTACTTC. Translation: CASSPGQGPFYEQYF. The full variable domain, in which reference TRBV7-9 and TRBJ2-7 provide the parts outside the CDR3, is DTGVSQNPRHKITKRGQNVTFRCDPISEHNRLYWYRQTLGQGPEFLTYFQNEAQLEKSRLLSDRFSAERPKGSFSTLEIQRTEQGDSAMYLCASSPGQGPFYEQYFGPGTRLTVT.

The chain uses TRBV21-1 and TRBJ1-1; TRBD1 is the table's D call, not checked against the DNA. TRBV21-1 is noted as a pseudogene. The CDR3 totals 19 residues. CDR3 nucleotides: TGTGCCAGCAGCAAGCGAGGGGGCGGGACGGCGAATTCGGACACTGAAGCTTTCTTT. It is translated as CASSKRGGGTANSDTEAFF.

This CDR3 reads CASSQVREIHEQYF. The CDR3 region has the DNA TGCGCCAGCAGCCAAGTGAGGGAAATCCACGAGCAGTACTTC. This rearrangement joins TRBV4-1 to TRBJ2-7; possible D gene TRBD2, 5 bases. Trimming took 1 base from V and 5 from J, leaving 12 bases between them. Per germline, CDR1 MGHRA and CDR2 YSYEKL. The CDR3 loop spans 14 amino acids.

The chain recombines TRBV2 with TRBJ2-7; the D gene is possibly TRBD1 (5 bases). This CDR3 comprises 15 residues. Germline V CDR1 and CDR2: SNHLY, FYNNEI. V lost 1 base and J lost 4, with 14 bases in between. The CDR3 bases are TGTGCCAGCAGTGAAGGGCAGGGTTTTCAGTACGAGCAGTACTTC. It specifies CASSEGQGFQYEQYF.